The entry that follows covers one TCR beta chain sequence. Germline V gives CDR1 LNHNV, CDR2 YYDKDF (reference sequence). The germline V and J ends were trimmed by 0 bases and 3 bases, with 8 bases remaining between them. This CDR3 is built from 15 residues. The entry originates in a study of blood T cells in healthy people across ages. A J-beta primer mix and a sample-barcoded 5' primer were used in a second PCR of roughly 6 to 11 cycles. TCRdb recomputed calls from the 5' RACE reads with MiXCR, one row per CDR3 protein. The data contain around 1,000,000 distinct CDR3 sequences, roughly 24% of them seen just once; the ten biggest clones take up around 0.75%. These data were also reused for a study on T cells of mothers and their children. That work adds: Among related mother-child pairs, overlap was slightly higher than in unrelated pairs, though not significantly.

The genes are TRBV15 and TRBJ1-4; D remains ambiguous. This TCR derives from a girl aged 2 to 9 in good health. The specimen was blood. In nucleotides, the CDR3 is TGTGCCACCAGCAGAGAGTGGCAGGCTAATGAAAAACTGTTTTTT. Translating gives CATSREWQANEKLFF.